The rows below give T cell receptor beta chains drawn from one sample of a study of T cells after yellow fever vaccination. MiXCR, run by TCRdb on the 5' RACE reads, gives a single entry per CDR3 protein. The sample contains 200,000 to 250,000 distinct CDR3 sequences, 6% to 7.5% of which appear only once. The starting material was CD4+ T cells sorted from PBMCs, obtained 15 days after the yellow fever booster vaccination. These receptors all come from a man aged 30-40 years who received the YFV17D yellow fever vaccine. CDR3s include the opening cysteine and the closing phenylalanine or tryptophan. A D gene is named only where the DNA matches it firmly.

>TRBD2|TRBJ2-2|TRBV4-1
CASSQGRARLAGGAGELFF
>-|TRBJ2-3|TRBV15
CATSRGGRPLSSTDTQYF
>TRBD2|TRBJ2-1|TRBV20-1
CSASFRTSGKVSYNEQFF
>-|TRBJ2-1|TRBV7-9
CASSLNGYNEQFF
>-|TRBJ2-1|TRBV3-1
CASSLQGSKTYNEQFF
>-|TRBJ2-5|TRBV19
CASSIGPHETQYF
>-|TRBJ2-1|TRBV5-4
CASSLNPSSYNEQFF
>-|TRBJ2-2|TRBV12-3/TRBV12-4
CASTPGAGNTGELFF
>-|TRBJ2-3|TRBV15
CATSPRTADTQYF
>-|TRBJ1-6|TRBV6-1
CASRRGVDSPLHF
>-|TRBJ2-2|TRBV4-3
CASSGTGNTGELFF
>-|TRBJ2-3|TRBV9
CASMIGADTQYF
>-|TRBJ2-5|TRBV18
CASSRDGETQYF
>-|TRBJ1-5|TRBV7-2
CASSFEGRYQPQHF
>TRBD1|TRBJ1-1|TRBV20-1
CSARDPGTGGDTEAFF
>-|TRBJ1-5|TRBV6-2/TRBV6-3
CASSSPPQPQHF
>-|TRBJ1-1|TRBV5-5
CASSWIEDGNAFF
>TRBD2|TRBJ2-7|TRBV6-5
CASSLRTSGRGEQYF
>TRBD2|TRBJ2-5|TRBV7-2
CASSFVGGGETQYF
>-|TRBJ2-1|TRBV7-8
CASSLVAASTMKQFF
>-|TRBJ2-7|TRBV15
CATSRVRSSYEQYF
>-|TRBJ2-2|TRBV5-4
CASSLTGKKYTGELFF
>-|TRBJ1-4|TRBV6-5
CASSYDRRIEKLFF
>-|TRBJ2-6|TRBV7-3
CASSSKGGSGANVLTF
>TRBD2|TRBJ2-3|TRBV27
CASSLFSGRFADTQYF
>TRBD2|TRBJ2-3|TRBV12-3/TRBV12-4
CASSSSGSSADTQYF
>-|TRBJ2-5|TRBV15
CATSINGGETQYF
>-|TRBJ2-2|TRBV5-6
CASSLLSRGGWGTGELFF
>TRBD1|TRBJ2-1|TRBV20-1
CSALTGNYNEQFF
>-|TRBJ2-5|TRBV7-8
CASSPPGGGTQYF
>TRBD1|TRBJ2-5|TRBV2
CACSSSGTGGAKRETQYF
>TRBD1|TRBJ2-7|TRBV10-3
CAIRGQAPRYEQYF
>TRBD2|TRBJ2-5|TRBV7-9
CASSFRGDEETQYF
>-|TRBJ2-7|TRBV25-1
CASSELTGFTYEQYF
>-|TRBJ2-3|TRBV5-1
CASSSPGADTQYF
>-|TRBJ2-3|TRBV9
CASSSQVRTDTQYF
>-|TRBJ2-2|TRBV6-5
CASSYSGLTGELFF
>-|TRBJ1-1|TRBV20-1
CSAPEETEAFF